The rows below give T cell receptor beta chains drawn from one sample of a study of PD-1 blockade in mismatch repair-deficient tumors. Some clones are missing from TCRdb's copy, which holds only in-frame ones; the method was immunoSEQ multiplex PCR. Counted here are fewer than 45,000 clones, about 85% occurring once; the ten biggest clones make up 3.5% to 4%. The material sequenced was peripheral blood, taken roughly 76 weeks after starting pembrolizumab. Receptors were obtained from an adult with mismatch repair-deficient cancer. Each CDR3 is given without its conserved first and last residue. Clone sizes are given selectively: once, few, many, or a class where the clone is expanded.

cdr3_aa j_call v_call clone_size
ASITNTGELF TRBJ2-2 TRBV5-1 -
AIKAGPGTGELF TRBJ2-2 TRBV10-3 few
ASSGQFNTEAF TRBJ1-1 TRBV6-1 few
AISGGLTYEQY TRBJ2-7 TRBV10-3 -
ASSPTDRDEQY TRBJ2-7 TRBV5-6 -
ASSLLANTGELF TRBJ2-2 TRBV27 -
ASSLEGSSGTQY TRBJ2-5 TRBV11-3 once
ASSVGDSVNTEAF TRBJ1-1 TRBV9 -
AWSGGGDFRQETQY TRBJ2-5 TRBV30 -
AWSVHGGLNTEAF TRBJ1-1 TRBV30 -
ASSIVAGPYEQY TRBJ2-7 TRBV27 -
ASSRTSGSADTQY TRBJ2-3 TRBV7-3 -
ASSQDISGKETQY TRBJ2-5 TRBV4-2 -
ASSRFGPGPYEQY TRBJ2-7 TRBV5-6 -
ASSTSASGRARDTQY TRBJ2-3 TRBV5-1 -